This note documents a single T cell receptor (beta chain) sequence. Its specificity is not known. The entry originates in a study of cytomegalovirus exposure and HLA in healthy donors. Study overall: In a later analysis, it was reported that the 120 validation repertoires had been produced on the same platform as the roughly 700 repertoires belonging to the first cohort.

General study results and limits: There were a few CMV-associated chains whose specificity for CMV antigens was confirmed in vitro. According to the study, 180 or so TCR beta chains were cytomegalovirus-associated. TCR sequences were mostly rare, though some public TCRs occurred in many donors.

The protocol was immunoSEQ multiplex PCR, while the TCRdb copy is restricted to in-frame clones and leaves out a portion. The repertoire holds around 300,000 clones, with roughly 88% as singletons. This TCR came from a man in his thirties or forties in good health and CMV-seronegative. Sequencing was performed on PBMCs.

The CDR3 region is CASSLVGTGGENSNQPQHF. DNA for the CDR3: TGTGCCAGCAGCTTAGTCGGGACAGGGGGCGAAAATAGCAATCAGCCCCAGCATTTT. The chain links TRBV7-7 to TRBJ1-5; 12 bases agree with TRBD1. Unmatched junction bases numbered 7, after V lost 1 base and J lost 0 bases. CDR1 is SSHAT and CDR2 is FNYEAQ in the germline V gene (reference sequence). The CDR3 consists of 19 residues.